A single sample gave rise to the 27 T cell receptor beta chains below, sequenced in a study of blood T cell repertoires in COVID-19. Data came from immunoSEQ multiplex PCR; TCRdb stores just in-frame clones and leaves some out. The table has roughly 300,000 clones, 86% seen once. Sequencing was performed on peripheral blood. These receptors were collected from a woman aged 45-59 years with acute or convalescent COVID-19.

This rearrangement joins TRBV7-9 to TRBJ1-4; TRBD1 might be the D (5 bases). Germline V gene lookup returns CDR1 SEHNR and CDR2 FQNEAQ (reference sequence). The CDR3 has 14 amino acids. V was pared by 2 bases and J by 6 bases, with 10 bases between. CDR3 DNA sequence: TGTGCCAGCAGCTTATCGTCAGGGTATGAAAAACTGTTTTTT. Translated: CASSLSSGYEKLFF.

The chain joins TRBV7-3 to TRBJ2-1, with 9 bases fitting TRBD2. The CDR3 is 16 residues long. Trimming took 5 bases from V and 7 from J; bases not matched to a gene: 12. Germline CDR1 is SGHTA and CDR2 is FQGTGA. CDR3 nucleotides: TGTGCCAGCAGCCCGCCGGGACTAGCAGGTTGGAATGAGCAGTTCTTC. It yields the protein CASSPPGLAGWNEQFF.

This chain uses TRBV9 with TRBJ2-2, with D maybe TRBD1 (6 bases). The germline gives CDR1 SGDLS, CDR2 YYNGEE. Trimming took off 6 bases at V and 6 bases at J, with 12 bases between the two ends. The CDR3 extends over 13 amino acids. This chain's CDR3 is CASNTGYPGELFF. DNA of the CDR3: TGTGCCAGCAATACAGGGTACCCCGGGGAGCTGTTTTTT.

The chain uses TRBV7-2 and TRBJ1-4, with a weak D call TRBD1 (5 bases). From germline, CDR1 is SGHTA and CDR2 FQGNSA. The CDR3 sequence is 13 residues long. With 5 bases removed from V and 10 bases from J, the gap between germline ends came to 14 bases. The CDR3, as DNA: TGTGCCAGCAGCCCTAGCGGGGGTAGAAAACTGTTTTTT. Protein product: CASSPSGGRKLFF.

The rearrangement links TRBV24-1 to TRBJ2-5; 15 bases fit TRBD2. The CDR3 is 18 residues long. After removal of 2 bases from V and 9 bases from J, the junction contained 12 bases not matched to a gene. Germline V lookup: CDR1 KGHDR, CDR2 SFDVKD. The CDR3 here is CATSDSGLAGGRGEAQYF. In nucleotides, the CDR3 is TGTGCCACCAGTGATTCCGGACTAGCGGGAGGGAGAGGGGAGGCCCAGTACTTC.

This rearrangement joins TRBV27 to TRBJ2-5; TRBD1 matches 12 bases. This CDR3 spans 15 amino acids. The J segment lost 3 bases and the V segment lost 6 bases, leaving 5 bases of the junction unmatched. The V gene's germline CDR1 is MNHEY and CDR2 SMNVEV (reference sequence). CDR3 nucleotides: TGTGCCAGCAGGCCCGGGACAGGGGGCAAAGAGACCCAGTACTTC. As protein: CASRPGTGGKETQYF.

The V call is TRBV28, the J call TRBJ1-5; the D is unclear. Germline values: CDR1 MDHEN, CDR2 SYDVKM. V lost 10 bases to trimming and J lost 2 bases, with 9 bases between them. The CDR3 runs 12 residues. CDR3 nucleotide sequence: TGTGCCACCGGGAGTGGCAATCAGCCCCAGCATTTT. Residues: CATGSGNQPQHF.

The rearrangement joins TRBV2 to TRBJ2-1; 9 nucleotides match TRBD2. The V segment lost 9 bases and the J segment 6 bases; nucleotides outside the gene matches: 12. Germline values: CDR1 SNHLY, CDR2 FYNNEI. This CDR3 is built from 15 residues. CDR3 loop: CASWSISGSSNEQFF. The CDR3 coding sequence is TGTGCCAGTTGGAGTATTAGCGGGAGTTCCAATGAGCAGTTCTTC.

J is TRBJ2-1 and V is TRBV19, with 13 bases identical to TRBD2. The junction had 34 bases not matched to a gene; V was cut back by 7 bases and J by 7 bases. CDR3 length: 24 residues. The germline V gene encodes CDR1 LNHDA and CDR2 SQIVND (reference sequence). CDR3 nucleotide sequence: TGTGCCAGTACCGGGATCCGGGAAAGTGGGGGAGCTGGTGCCGGGACTAGCGGGACGAATGAGCAGTTCTTC. Protein: CASTGIRESGGAGAGTSGTNEQFF.

The chain is built from TRBV7-3 and TRBJ1-1; 8 nucleotides align to TRBD1. The germline V gene has CDR1 SGHTA and CDR2 FQGTGA. The J segment lost 8 bases and the V segment lost 6 bases, leaving 5 bases of the junction unmatched. The CDR3 sequence is 12 residues long. CDR3 nucleotide sequence: TGTGCCAGCAGGGCTGACAGGGGAGAAGCTTTCTTT. This encodes CASRADRGEAFF.

The gene calls are TRBV5-1 and TRBJ2-1; 13 bases line up with TRBD2. V shed 7 bases, J shed 7 bases, and the junction held 8 bases outside the gene matches. The germline V gene has CDR1 SGHRS and CDR2 YFSETQ. CDR3 size: 15 residues. CDR3 sequence: CASGTGTSGTNEQFF. CDR3 sequence (DNA): TGCGCCAGCGGGACCGGGACTAGCGGGACAAATGAGCAGTTCTTC.

The rearrangement links TRBV4-3 to TRBJ2-6; 8 bases line up with TRBD1. CDR1 is LGHNA, CDR2 YSLEER, per germline. The CDR3 is 21 amino acids. V shed 0 bases and J 0 bases; nucleotides not matched to a gene: 13. The CDR3 DNA is TGCGCCAGCAGCCAAGAAGTAGCTCTCGGGACAGGCCTCTCTGGGGCCAACGTCCTGACTTTC. This codes for CASSQEVALGTGLSGANVLTF.

CDR3 loop: CASSYRGTAYEQYF. In DNA, the CDR3 is TGTGCCAGCAGTTACCGAGGGACAGCCTACGAGCAGTACTTC. V gene TRBV6-6 combines with J gene TRBJ2-7, with TRBD1 matching 7 bases. CDR1 is MNHNY, CDR2 SVGAGI, per germline (reference sequence). Trimming at V came to 2 bases and at J to 2 bases, leaving 3 bases not matched to a gene. This CDR3 spans 14 amino acids.

The rearrangement joins TRBV7-9 to TRBJ1-5; the D is unclear. Germline-derived CDR1 and CDR2 are SEHNR and FQNEAQ (reference sequence). The CDR3 covers 15 residues. The V gene lost 5 bases and the J gene lost 5 bases, with 16 bases spanning the gap. This CDR3 is CASSTSGRRDQPQHF. CDR3 DNA: TGTGCCAGCAGCACATCCGGCAGGCGGGATCAGCCCCAGCATTTT. The whole variable domain, remainder taken from reference TRBV7-9 and TRBJ1-5, is DTGVSQNPRHKITKRGQNVTFRCDPISEHNRLYWYRQTLGQGPEFLTYFQNEAQLEKSRLLSDRFSAERPKGSFSTLEIQRTEQGDSAMYLCASSTSGRRDQPQHFGDGTRLSIL.

The genes are TRBV6-5 and TRBJ1-1; D gene ambiguous. The CDR3 totals 14 residues. From germline, CDR1 is MNHEY and CDR2 SVGAGI. V shed 5 bases and J shed 6 bases, with 16 bases lying between them. The CDR3 spells CASSPPGRISEAFF. CDR3 nucleotide sequence: TGTGCCAGCAGTCCCCCTGGGAGAATATCTGAAGCTTTCTTT.

V usage is TRBV2 and J usage is TRBJ2-5, with 9 bases lining up with TRBD2. This CDR3 comprises 12 residues. Looked up from germline, CDR1 is SNHLY and CDR2 is FYNNEI. Trimming at V came to 9 bases and at J to 5 bases, leaving 4 bases not matched to a gene. CDR3 bases: TGTGCCAGTGGGCGGGGGGGTGAGACCCAGTACTTC. Translation: CASGRGGETQYF. Combining the CDR3 with reference TRBV2 and TRBJ2-5 gives the whole variable domain EPEVTQTPSHQVTQMGQEVILRCVPISNHLYFYWYRQILGQKVEFLVSFYNNEISEKSEIFDDQFSVERPDGSNFTLKIRSTKLEDSAMYFCASGRGGETQYFGPGTRLLVL.

This chain links TRBV30 with TRBJ2-7; D uncertain. Germline V gene sequence: CDR1 GTSNPN, CDR2 SVGIG (reference sequence). The CDR3 has 12 residues. The V end was cut by 7 bases, the J end by 0 bases, with 10 bases between. The chain's CDR3 is CALSRSSYEQYF. CDR3 DNA: TGTGCCTTGAGCCGGAGCTCCTACGAGCAGTACTTC.

The chain is built from TRBV19 and TRBJ2-7, with a possible D match to TRBD2 (6 bases). Germline-derived CDR1 and CDR2 are LNHDA and SQIVND (reference sequence). V was pared by 8 bases and J by 1 base, with 18 bases between. CDR3 length: 15 residues. The CDR3 region is CASSRRGGLSYEQYF. In nucleotides, the CDR3 is TGTGCCAGTTCGCGAAGGGGAGGCCTATCCTACGAGCAGTACTTC.

The V gene is TRBV6-1, the J gene TRBJ1-2; 8 bases are a match to TRBD1. J gave up 8 bases and V 7 bases, and 12 bases lay outside the gene matches. This CDR3 is 14 amino acids long. The V gene's germline CDR1 is MNHNS and CDR2 SASEGT. The CDR3 DNA reads TGTGCCAGCAATCCCCCGGGACAGGTGAACGGCTACACCTTC. This encodes CASNPPGQVNGYTF.

The CDR3 DNA is TGCGCCAGCAGCCGGGACACAAATCAGCCCCAGCATTTT. This codes for CASSRDTNQPQHF. V usage is TRBV5-1 and J usage is TRBJ1-5; a weak D match, TRBD1 (6 bases). With 4 bases removed from V and 4 bases from J, the gap between germline ends came to 9 bases. The CDR3 runs 13 residues. CDR1 SGHRS and CDR2 YFSETQ come from the germline V gene.

CDR3 in amino acids: CASSESGSVDTQYF. The DNA of the CDR3 is TGTGCCAGCTCAGAAAGCGGGAGCGTGGATACGCAGTATTTT. The chain carries TRBV18 and TRBJ2-3; 8 bases fit TRBD2. The CDR3 has 14 residues. Germline V CDR1 and CDR2: KGHSH, LQKENI. After removal of 5 bases from V and 6 bases from J, the junction contained 7 bases not matched to a gene.

The chain couples TRBV5-4 to TRBJ2-7, with 8 bases that match TRBD1. CDR3 length equals 14 residues. Trimming cost V 4 bases and J 3 bases; bases outside gene matches: 6. Germline V CDR1 and CDR2: SGHNT, YYREEE (reference sequence). The CDR3, as DNA: TGTGCCAGCAGCCACGGGACAGGCGACTACGAGCAGTACTTC. Amino acids: CASSHGTGDYEQYF. The full variable domain, with the rest looked up from reference TRBV5-4 and TRBJ2-7, is ETGVTQSPTHLIKTRGQQVTLRCSSQSGHNTVSWYQQALGQGPQFIFQYYREEENGRGNFPPRFSGLQFPNYSSELNVNALELDDSALYLCASSHGTGDYEQYFGPGTRLTVT.

The chain couples TRBV7-2 to TRBJ1-1, with 7 bases fitting TRBD1. Germline lookup yields CDR1 SGHTA and CDR2 FQGNSA. The CDR3 consists of 14 residues. V gave up 4 bases and J gave up 1 base; unmatched junction bases: 3. CDR3 nucleotides: TGTGCCAGCAGCTGGGGACAGCAGAACACTGAAGCTTTCTTT. It codes for CASSWGQQNTEAFF.

V gene TRBV5-8 combines with J gene TRBJ1-2; maybe TRBD1 (6 bases). V lost 0 bases to trimming and J lost 5 bases, with 8 bases between them. The V gene's germline CDR1 is SGHTS and CDR2 YDEGEE. The CDR3 is made up of 13 amino acids. The CDR3 nucleotides read TGTGCCAGCAGCTTGGTCGGGACATATGGCTACACCTTC. It encodes CASSLVGTYGYTF.

The CDR3 reads CGALEGVNSPLHF. The CDR3 coding sequence is TGTGGCGCCCTTGAGGGGGTAAATTCACCCCTCCACTTT. V and J are TRBV6-5 and TRBJ1-6, with a tentative D call TRBD1 (6 bases). CDR1 and CDR2 (germline): MNHEY, SVGAGI. The CDR3 totals 13 residues.

The chain carries TRBV11-2 and TRBJ2-7; TRBD2 matches at 8 bases. The CDR3 consists of 16 residues. V dropped 1 base and J dropped 0; count of bases not matched to a gene: 5. CDR1 and CDR2 from the germline V gene are SGHAT and FQNNGV. The CDR3 spells CASSLASTSGSYEQYF. The CDR3 bases are TGTGCCAGCAGCTTAGCCTCCACTAGCGGCTCCTACGAGCAGTACTTC.

This chain uses TRBV11-2 with TRBJ2-1; 9 bases fit TRBD1. This CDR3 comprises 15 residues. CDR1 and CDR2 from the germline V gene are SGHAT and FQNNGV. V lost 6 bases to trimming and J lost 6 bases; unmatched junction nucleotides: 9. The CDR3 DNA follows: TGTGCCAGCAGACATGGACAGGGGACCGTCAATGAGCAGTTCTTC. It is translated as CASRHGQGTVNEQFF. Filled out from reference TRBV11-2 and TRBJ2-1, the complete variable domain reads EAGVAQSPRYKIIEKRQSVAFWCNPISGHATLYWYQQILGQGPKLLIQFQNNGVVDDSQLPKDRFSAERLKGVDSTLKIQPAKLEDSAVYLCASRHGQGTVNEQFFGPGTRLTVL.